Listed below are T cell receptor beta chains from one sample, sequenced in a study of cytomegalovirus exposure and HLA in healthy donors. Produced via immunoSEQ multiplex PCR; TCRdb's table is partial and in-frame only. The sample includes nearly 200,000 clones, around 79% seen only once; the top ten take approximately 0.4%. Sequencing was carried out using PBMCs. The receptor source for this set is a male donor in good health and CMV-seropositive. Both conserved end residues are part of each CDR3. Fields, in order: V gene, J gene, clone size, D gene, CDR3 protein, CDR3 DNA. D genes are given only for firm matches. Only part of the rows carry a size: once, few, many, or a class if the clone is expanded.

TRBV11-2	TRBJ2-5	few	-	CASSLRLGLETDKETQYF	TGTGCCAGCAGCTTAAGGCTGGGACTCGAGACGGATAAAGAGACCCAGTACTTC
TRBV7-9	TRBJ2-7	-	TRBD2	CASSPRLAGGSYEQYF	TGTGCCAGCAGCCCCCGTCTAGCGGGAGGATCCTACGAGCAGTACTTC
TRBV9	TRBJ2-1	few	TRBD1	CASSLQGQGLGEQFF	TGTGCCAGCAGCCTCCAGGGACAGGGGCTTGGCGAGCAGTTCTTC
TRBV7-2	TRBJ2-7	few	-	CASSLYNEQYF	TGTGCCAGCAGCTTATACAACGAGCAGTACTTC
TRBV6-1	TRBJ1-2	-	TRBD1	CASSSKSEGAYGYTF	TGTGCCAGCAGCTCCAAGTCGGAGGGGGCCTATGGCTACACCTTC
TRBV7-9	TRBJ1-1	-	-	CASSLRGVNTEAFF	TGTGCCAGCAGCTTACGAGGCGTGAACACTGAAGCTTTCTTT
TRBV7-6	TRBJ1-6	-	-	CASSLGRGGNSPLHF	TGTGCCAGCAGCTTAGGCAGGGGCGGTAATTCACCCCTCCACTTT
TRBV5-1	TRBJ2-2	-	-	CASSFQLNTGELFF	TGCGCCAGCAGCTTCCAACTCAACACCGGGGAGCTGTTTTTT
TRBV7-2	TRBJ1-1	-	TRBD1	CASSRVGQGNVREEAFF	TGTGCCAGCAGCCGAGTGGGACAGGGTAACGTAAGGGAGGAAGCTTTCTTT
TRBV28	TRBJ2-5	-	-	CASSPSGGYQETQYF	TGTGCCAGCAGTCCCTCTGGGGGGTACCAAGAGACCCAGTACTTC
TRBV7-2	TRBJ2-1	-	-	CASSLLAWQFF	TGTGCCAGCAGCTTACTAGCATGGCAGTTCTTC
TRBV25-1	TRBJ2-2	-	TRBD2	CASSESKLAGGTGELFF	TGTGCCAGCAGTGAATCGAAGCTAGCGGGAGGGACCGGGGAGCTGTTTTTT
TRBV5-4	TRBJ1-4	-	TRBD1	CASRVGTDEKLFF	TGTGCCAGCAGAGTAGGGACAGATGAAAAACTGTTTTTT
TRBV7-9	TRBJ1-1	-	TRBD1	CASSFIPGQGISCAFF	TGTGCCAGCAGCTTTATACCGGGACAGGGGATCTCATGCGCTTTCTTT
TRBV4-3	TRBJ2-3	-	TRBD2	CASSSLAGGLFGDTQYF	TGCGCCAGCAGCTCACTAGCGGGGGGGCTGTTTGGGGATACGCAGTATTTT
TRBV10-3	TRBJ2-3	-	-	CAISVGGLGSTDTQYF	TGTGCCATCAGTGTGGGGGGGCTGGGAAGCACAGATACGCAGTATTTT
TRBV5-5	TRBJ2-7	-	TRBD1	CASSFGTGEYEQYF	TGTGCCAGCAGCTTCGGGACAGGCGAATACGAGCAGTACTTC
TRBV5-8	TRBJ1-1	-	-	CASSPDIRYNTEAFF	TGTGCCAGCAGCCCGGACATTCGATATAACACTGAAGCTTTCTTT
TRBV7-2	TRBJ2-1	-	-	CASSRGNEQFF	TGTGCCAGCAGCAGGGGCAATGAGCAGTTCTTC
TRBV15	TRBJ2-1	-	TRBD1	CATSSTDRGHNEQFF	TGTGCCACCAGCAGCACAGACAGGGGCCACAATGAGCAGTTCTTC
TRBV5-1	TRBJ2-7	-	TRBD1	CASSRGTGGSYEQYF	TGCGCCAGCAGCCGCGGGACAGGGGGATCCTACGAGCAGTACTTC
TRBV10-1	TRBJ1-2	-	-	CASSESAAAAEHGYTF	TGCGCCAGCAGTGAGTCGGCGGCGGCGGCAGAGCATGGCTACACCTTC
TRBV5-6	TRBJ1-2	few	TRBD1	CASSRYRGPYGYTF	TGTGCCAGCAGCCGATACAGGGGTCCTTATGGCTACACCTTC
TRBV23-1	TRBJ2-7	-	-	CASPKGSLDTCSYEQYF	TGCGCCAGCCCCAAGGGAAGTTTGGACACTTGCTCCTACGAGCAGTACTTC
TRBV7-2	TRBJ2-3	-	TRBD2	CASSLDSAGGPDTQYF	TGTGCCAGCAGCTTAGATTCTGCGGGGGGACCAGATACGCAGTATTTT
TRBV15	TRBJ1-2	-	-	CATSQGNYGYTF	TGTGCCACCAGCCAGGGGAACTATGGCTACACCTTC
TRBV25-1	TRBJ1-2	few	-	CASRKEYGYTF	TGTGCCAGCAGGAAGGAGTATGGCTACACCTTC
TRBV2	TRBJ1-6	once	TRBD1	CASTRQGVMNSPLHF	TGTGCCAGCACCCGACAGGGCGTAATGAATTCACCCCTCCACTTT
TRBV5-1	TRBJ2-3	-	TRBD2	CASSTKAGGGTDTQYF	TGCGCCAGCAGCACCAAAGCGGGAGGTGGGACAGATACGCAGTATTTT
TRBV7-2	TRBJ2-1	once	TRBD1	CASSLVGTGWNEQFF	TGTGCCAGCAGCTTAGTAGGGACAGGGTGGAATGAGCAGTTCTTC
TRBV7-2	TRBJ1-3	-	-	CASSLAQGLGGNTIYF	TGTGCCAGCAGCTTAGCCCAGGGGTTAGGTGGAAACACCATATATTTT
TRBV4-2	TRBJ1-5	-	-	CASSLRMDTILNQPQHF	TGTGCCAGCAGCCTAAGAATGGACACAATCCTAAATCAGCCCCAGCATTTT
TRBV5-1	TRBJ1-6	-	TRBD1	CASSSDRENSPLHF	TGCGCCAGCAGCTCGGACAGGGAAAATTCACCCCTCCACTTT
TRBV5-1	TRBJ2-3	-	TRBD2	CASRRAGASTDTQYF	TGCGCCAGCAGACGCGCGGGAGCTAGCACAGATACGCAGTATTTT
TRBV11-3	TRBJ2-2	-	TRBD1	CASSLRTGKSAGELFF	TGTGCCAGCAGCCTAAGGACAGGGAAGTCGGCCGGGGAGCTGTTTTTT